The 26 T cell receptor beta chains below come from one sample, sequenced in a study of cytomegalovirus exposure and HLA in healthy donors. It was with 60 Vbeta and 13 Jbeta primers that the PCR ran. Sequencing used immunoSEQ multiplex PCR; TCRdb keeps in-frame clones, though not all of them. Of some 76,000 clones listed, about four fifths are singletons. The specimen sequenced was PBMCs. The receptor source for this set is a male donor in good health and CMV-seropositive.

The chain uses TRBV7-6 and TRBJ2-4; 11 bases map to TRBD1. The CDR3 loop spans 15 amino acids. The germline V gene encodes CDR1 SGHVS and CDR2 FNYEAQ. The V and J ends lost 5 bases and 8 bases, in that order; junction bases with no gene match: 8. The CDR3 protein is CASSRTGGEVDIQYF. The CDR3 DNA is TGTGCCAGCAGCCGGACAGGGGGCGAGGTGGACATTCAGTACTTC.

This chain joins TRBV9 and TRBJ2-3, with TRBD2 matching 14 bases. The CDR3 loop spans 21 amino acids. V shed 0 bases, J shed 6 bases, and the junction held 18 bases outside the gene matches. Germline V gene sequence: CDR1 SGDLS, CDR2 YYNGEE. CDR3 in DNA: TGTGCCAGCAGCGTAGGAGGTTTGACTAGCGGGGGGGTCCCACGGTGCGATACGCAGTATTTT. Its protein is CASSVGGLTSGGVPRCDTQYF.

The chain has TRBV6-1 and TRBJ2-5; TRBD1 agrees at 11 bases. Losses at the gene ends were 7 bases for V and 5 bases for J; bases not matched to a gene: 9. The germline V gene has CDR1 MNHNS and CDR2 SASEGT. The length of the CDR3 is 15 residues. The CDR3: CASTTDRGPGETQYF. The CDR3 bases are TGTGCCAGCACTACGGACAGGGGGCCAGGGGAGACCCAGTACTTC.

This sequence joins TRBV19 and TRBJ2-7; the match to TRBD2 covers 13 bases. Germline loops: CDR1 LNHDA, CDR2 SQIVND (reference sequence). The CDR3 is 15 amino acids. V lost 4 bases, J lost 1 base, and 1 base stayed unmatched. The CDR3 nucleotides are TGTGCCAGTAGTAGACTAGCGGGGGGTTCCTACGAGCAGTACTTC. It codes for CASSRLAGGSYEQYF.

As regards this clone: Compared with germline, one end of the junction differs, possibly owing to a read error. Other nucleotide sequences in the sample specify the same CDR3. This rearrangement joins TRBV18 to TRBJ2-1; TRBD2 agrees at 7 bases. This CDR3 has 15 residues. Germline V gene sequence: CDR1 KGHSH, CDR2 LQKENI. CDR3 sequence (DNA): TGTGCCAGTTCACCTCCGGGACTATCAATGCGGGAGCAGTTCTTC. This codes for CASSPPGLSMREQFF. Using reference TRBV18 and TRBJ2-1 for the parts outside the CDR3, the full variable domain is NAGVMQNPRHLVRRRGQEARLRCSPMKGHSHVYWYRQLPEEGLKFMVYLQKENIIDESGMPKERFSAEFPKEGPSILRIQQVVRGDSAAYFCASSPPGLSMREQFFGPGTRLTVL.

A few counts support this clone. CDR3: CASSLIPGDSYEQYF. CDR3 coding DNA: TGCGCCAGCAGCTTGATCCCAGGGGACTCCTACGAGCAGTACTTC. The rearrangement uses TRBV5-1 and TRBJ2-7, with a weak D call TRBD1 (6 bases). The CDR3 covers 15 residues. CDR1 and CDR2 (germline): SGHRS, YFSETQ. The V end lost 1 base, the J end lost 0 bases, and 11 bases lay between the germline ends.

The chain carries TRBV19 and TRBJ2-5; D might be TRBD2 (6 bases). CDR1 and CDR2 from the germline V gene are LNHDA and SQIVND (reference sequence). Trimming left V 6 bases short and J 1 base short, with 12 bases between. This CDR3 spans 14 amino acids. This CDR3 reads CASRRRGSQETQYF. CDR3 nucleotides: TGTGCCAGTAGGCGACGGGGGAGCCAAGAGACCCAGTACTTC.

This clone was counted a few times. V and J are TRBV5-6 and TRBJ2-5; the match to TRBD2 covers 8 bases. This CDR3 contains 15 residues. Looked up from germline, CDR1 is SGHDT and CDR2 is YYEEEE. The ends lost 2 bases at V and 4 bases at J; junction bases unmatched: 7. CDR3 sequence (DNA): TGTGCCAGCAGCTTATCCGGGAGGGTCATAGAGACCCAGTACTTC. Translation: CASSLSGRVIETQYF.

Written as DNA, the CDR3 is TGTGCCTGGAGTGTACGTTGGGCGGGGGATTACGAGCAGTACTTC. It is translated as CAWSVRWAGDYEQYF. The J gene is TRBJ2-7, the V gene TRBV30, with 7 bases lining up with TRBD2. After removal of 0 bases from V and 4 bases from J, the junction contained 9 bases not matched to a gene. From germline, CDR1 is GTSNPN and CDR2 SVGIG (reference sequence). The CDR3 has 15 amino acids.

This clone has just a few counts. V and J are TRBV6-5 and TRBJ2-1; 12 bases agree with TRBD1. From germline, CDR1 is MNHEY and CDR2 SVGAGI. This CDR3 region has 15 residues. Trimming took 6 bases from V and 10 from J; bases not matched to a gene: 10. This CDR3 is CASSRPGQGAGEQFF. The CDR3 DNA is TGTGCCAGCAGCCGACCGGGACAGGGGGCTGGGGAGCAGTTCTTC.

This chain links TRBV28 with TRBJ1-4; D unresolved. Germline CDR1 MDHEN, CDR2 SYDVKM. Trimming removed 6 bases at V and 8 bases at J, with 13 bases between. CDR3 length: 13 amino acids. The CDR3 sequence is CASRGGIWEKLFF. The DNA of the CDR3 is TGTGCCAGCAGGGGAGGGATTTGGGAAAAACTGTTTTTT.

The chain has TRBV30 and TRBJ2-2; 8 nucleotides line up with TRBD2. Germline V gene lookup returns CDR1 GTSNPN and CDR2 SVGIG (reference sequence). The CDR3 runs to 15 residues. The junction had 6 bases not matched to a gene; V was cut back by 1 base and J by 5 bases. The CDR3 reads CAWSELAERTGELFF. CDR3 coding DNA: TGTGCCTGGAGTGAACTAGCGGAGAGGACCGGGGAGCTGTTTTTT.

The J gene is TRBJ2-7, the V gene TRBV5-1, with D possibly being TRBD2 (5 bases). This CDR3 is 14 amino acids long. The V end lost 4 bases, the J end lost 2 bases, and 13 bases lay between the germline ends. Germline V gives CDR1 SGHRS, CDR2 YFSETQ. CDR3 nucleotide sequence: TGCGCCAGCAGCCTCCTTGAGGGTACCTACGAGCAGTACTTC. Encoded protein: CASSLLEGTYEQYF.

The V gene is TRBV5-1, the J gene TRBJ2-5; TRBD1 agrees at 7 bases. This CDR3 contains 15 residues. Unmatched junction bases numbered 9, after V lost 2 bases and J lost 5 bases. Germline assignment: CDR1 SGHRS and CDR2 YFSETQ. The CDR3 coding sequence is TGCGCCAGCAGCTTAAATCGAGGGGGCGACGAGACCCAGTACTTC. It yields the protein CASSLNRGGDETQYF.

The gene calls are TRBV4-1 and TRBJ2-6; 7 bases are a match to TRBD2. The CDR3 extends over 15 amino acids. The V and J ends lost 1 base and 4 bases, in that order; junction bases with no gene match: 1. In germline, CDR1 is MGHRA, CDR2 YSYEKL. CDR3: CASSQGEGGANVLTF. CDR3 DNA: TGCGCCAGCAGCCAAGGGGAGGGAGGGGCCAACGTCCTGACTTTC.

The chain links TRBV28 to TRBJ2-5, with 11 bases identical to TRBD1. Trimming removed 5 bases from V and 2 bases from J; junction bases left unmatched: 4. The germline CDR1 and CDR2 sequences are MDHEN and SYDVKM. The CDR3 totals 15 residues. The CDR3 loop is CASSPGTGGQETQYF. In DNA form, the CDR3 reads TGTGCCAGCAGTCCCGGGACAGGGGGGCAAGAGACCCAGTACTTC.

CDR3 sequence: CASSPRDTRVGELFF. CDR3 bases: TGCGCCAGCAGCCCCAGGGACACCCGGGTCGGGGAGCTGTTTTTT. The chain is built from TRBV5-1 and TRBJ2-2, with D maybe TRBD1 (6 bases). Trimming stripped 4 bases from V and 7 bases from J, with 17 bases between. Looked up from germline, CDR1 is SGHRS and CDR2 is YFSETQ. The CDR3 loop spans 15 amino acids.

The V gene is TRBV19, the J gene TRBJ2-7; 8 nucleotides agree with TRBD2. This CDR3 is 16 amino acids long. Looked up from germline, CDR1 is LNHDA and CDR2 is SQIVND (reference sequence). V shed 1 base, J shed 3 bases, and the junction held 8 bases outside the gene matches. The CDR3 sequence: CASSIGSGTRSYEQYF. The CDR3 region has the DNA TGTGCCAGTAGTATAGGGTCAGGGACTAGGAGCTACGAGCAGTACTTC.

There are a few counts of this clone. The chain employs TRBV7-9 and TRBJ2-7; TRBD2 aligns across 11 bases. This CDR3 has 15 residues. The germline V gene encodes CDR1 SEHNR and CDR2 FQNEAQ (reference sequence). Germline trimming cut 6 bases from V and 2 bases from J; bases unmatched to any gene: 6. The CDR3 loop reads CASSHGTSGTYEQYF. In DNA, the CDR3 is TGTGCCAGCAGTCACGGGACTAGCGGAACCTACGAGCAGTACTTC.

This clone was seen more than once but under ten times. The chain employs TRBV9 and TRBJ2-2; D is ambiguous. Germline V gives CDR1 SGDLS, CDR2 YYNGEE. V lost 4 bases and J 7 bases, leaving 14 bases between the germline ends. The CDR3 runs to 14 residues. The CDR3 loop is CASSKILTGGELFF. In nucleotides, the CDR3 is TGTGCCAGCAGCAAGATATTAACGGGCGGGGAGCTGTTTTTT.

The chain has TRBV6-5 and TRBJ1-2, with D possibly matching TRBD1 (6 bases). Germline assignment: CDR1 MNHEY and CDR2 SVGAGI. V gave up 7 bases and J gave up 8 bases, with 14 bases separating them. The CDR3 length is 12 residues. The DNA of the CDR3 is TGTGCCAGCACTATTTCAGGGGTCGGCTACACCTTC. Translating gives CASTISGVGYTF.

V gene TRBV18 combines with J gene TRBJ2-3; 7 nucleotides match TRBD2. The CDR3 totals 15 residues. CDR1 and CDR2 (germline): KGHSH, LQKENI. Trimming at V came to 2 bases and at J to 1 base, leaving 3 bases not matched to a gene. The CDR3 region has the DNA TGTGCCAGCTCACCAGGGGGACTACGCACAGATACGCAGTATTTT. Translating gives CASSPGGLRTDTQYF.

The CDR3 region is CASSRTGEGSYNSPLHF. The CDR3 DNA follows: TGTGCCAGCAGCCGGACAGGGGAAGGGTCCTATAATTCACCCCTCCACTTT. The rearrangement uses TRBV6-4 and TRBJ1-6, with TRBD1 matching over 9 bases. V shed 6 bases, J shed 1 base, and the junction held 7 bases outside the gene matches. CDR3 length equals 17 residues. Per germline, CDR1 MRHNA and CDR2 SNTAGT.

This sequence joins TRBV4-3 and TRBJ2-5; 7 bases agree with TRBD1. V lost 0 bases and J lost 4; bases outside the gene matches: 11. The germline gives CDR1 LGHNA, CDR2 YSLEER. CDR3 length: 17 residues. For the CDR3, the DNA is TGCGCCAGCAGCCAAGATGGGCAGGGGGTATTGGGAGAGACCCAGTACTTC. Its translation is CASSQDGQGVLGETQYF.

The rearrangement links TRBV5-6 to TRBJ2-2, with D possibly TRBD1 on 5 matching bases. The CDR3 extends over 15 amino acids. CDR1 and CDR2 (germline): SGHDT, YYEEEE. The V and J ends lost 0 bases and 0 bases respectively, with 6 bases between them. CDR3 in DNA: TGTGCCAGCAGCTTGGCAGGGACGAACACCGGGGAGCTGTTTTTT. Amino acid sequence: CASSLAGTNTGELFF.

This clone has just a few counts. This chain links TRBV6-1 with TRBJ2-2, with 7 bases matching TRBD1. The germline CDR1 and CDR2 sequences are MNHNS and SASEGT. Trimming took 4 bases from V and 0 from J; bases not matched to a gene: 5. This CDR3 is built from 16 residues. In DNA, the CDR3 is TGTGCCAGCAGTGCTAGGACAGGCGCGAACACCGGGGAGCTGTTTTTT. Its translation is CASSARTGANTGELFF.